This is a list of T cell receptor beta chains from one sample in a study of human T cells and chemical hapten exposure. Using its own MiXCR run on the RACE reads, TCRdb lists one record per CDR3 protein. Seen here are about 400,000 distinct CDR3 sequences, around 6% observed once, and the top ten hold approximately 5.4%. Source: whole blood, taken in connection with sensitization to the hapten diphenylcyclopropenone (DPC). Receptors originate from a woman between 18 and 30 years old with alopecia areata. Some clones in this sample may be carry-over from other donors' samples. The CDR3 runs from the conserved cysteine through the conserved F or W. A D gene is named only where the DNA matches it firmly. Clone size is given for some rows only: seen once, a few or many times, or a class if the clone is expanded.

len: 16
d_gene: -
j_gene: TRBJ2-2
abundance: -
v_gene: TRBV6-5
CDR3nt: TGTGCCAGCAGTTACGCGGGCCAGGGAATGGCCGGGGAGCTGTTTTTT
CDR3aa: CASSYAGQGMAGELFF

len: 14
d_gene: -
j_gene: TRBJ1-1
abundance: many
v_gene: TRBV7-9
CDR3nt: TGTGCCAGCAGCTTAACTTTACAGAACACTGAAGCTTTCTTT
CDR3aa: CASSLTLQNTEAFF

len: 15
d_gene: -
j_gene: TRBJ1-4
abundance: -
v_gene: TRBV11-2
CDR3nt: TGTGCCAGCAGCTCCCGGGAGCCCGGCGGTGAAAAACTGTTTTTT
CDR3aa: CASSSREPGGEKLFF

len: 11
d_gene: -
j_gene: TRBJ2-7
abundance: few
v_gene: TRBV6-2/TRBV6-3
CDR3nt: TGTGCCAGCAGTTACTCGATAGAGCAGTACTTC
CDR3aa: CASSYSIEQYF

len: 18
d_gene: TRBD2
j_gene: TRBJ2-6
abundance: -
v_gene: TRBV4-3
CDR3nt: TGCGCCAGCAGCCAAGGTAGCGGGGTGAACACTGGGGCCAACGTCCTGACTTTC
CDR3aa: CASSQGSGVNTGANVLTF

len: 14
d_gene: -
j_gene: TRBJ2-7
abundance: few
v_gene: TRBV6-1
CDR3nt: TGTGCCAGCAGTGGCTTAGGGGCCTCCTACGAGCAGTACTTC
CDR3aa: CASSGLGASYEQYF

len: 13
d_gene: -
j_gene: TRBJ1-1
abundance: many
v_gene: TRBV6-2/TRBV6-3
CDR3nt: TGTGCCAGCAGTTACAAACCTTACACTGAAGCTTTCTTT
CDR3aa: CASSYKPYTEAFF

len: 16
d_gene: -
j_gene: TRBJ1-4
abundance: many
v_gene: TRBV4-2
CDR3nt: TGTGCCAGCAGCCAAGATCGGAGCAGCCCCAATGAAAAACTGTTTTTT
CDR3aa: CASSQDRSSPNEKLFF

len: 15
d_gene: TRBD2
j_gene: TRBJ2-3
abundance: few
v_gene: TRBV12-3/TRBV12-4
CDR3nt: TGTGCCAGCACGGGCGCAGCGGGGAACACAGATACGCAGTATTTT
CDR3aa: CASTGAAGNTDTQYF

len: 14
d_gene: -
j_gene: TRBJ1-1
abundance: many
v_gene: TRBV7-2
CDR3nt: TGTGCCAGCAGCTCAAGCACAGGATACACTGAAGCTTTCTTT
CDR3aa: CASSSSTGYTEAFF

len: 16
d_gene: -
j_gene: TRBJ1-5
abundance: -
v_gene: TRBV3-1
CDR3nt: TGTGCCAGCAGCTCCAACACAGGAGGTTTGAATCAGCCCCAGCATTTT
CDR3aa: CASSSNTGGLNQPQHF

len: 16
d_gene: -
j_gene: TRBJ1-1
abundance: many
v_gene: TRBV6-2/TRBV6-3
CDR3nt: TGTGCCAGCAGTTCCCGGAGGACTGCCATGAACACTGAAGCTTTCTTT
CDR3aa: CASSSRRTAMNTEAFF

len: 13
d_gene: -
j_gene: TRBJ1-3
abundance: -
v_gene: TRBV7-2
CDR3nt: TGTGCCAGCAGCCCCCTTACTGGAAACACCATATATTTT
CDR3aa: CASSPLTGNTIYF

len: 16
d_gene: TRBD1
j_gene: TRBJ2-1
abundance: few
v_gene: TRBV28
CDR3nt: TGTGCCAGCAGTACTTCCCGGGACAGGCCGTACAATGAGCAGTTCTTC
CDR3aa: CASSTSRDRPYNEQFF